These T cell receptor beta chains were read from a single sample in a study of T cell repertoires in cytomegalovirus infection. MiXCR was run by TCRdb on the reads, yielding one entry per CDR3 protein. The data contain about 740,000 distinct CDR3 sequences, about 30% of them seen just once; the ten biggest clones take up about 20%. These receptors' antigens are unknown. The sample in question was cultured PBMCs, obtained from culture after CMV antigen stimulation. These receptor sequences come from a human donor in good health (CMV status not recorded). Some clones in this sample may be carry-over from other donors' samples. The CDR3 runs from the conserved cysteine through the conserved F or W. Fields, in order: D gene, CDR3 length, J gene, V gene, clone size, CDR3 DNA, CDR3 protein. The D gene is left open where the match is weak. Not every row has a clone size; where given, it reads once, few, many or a size class.

. | 17 | TRBJ1-1 | TRBV7-8 | many | TGTGCCAGCAGCTTATTGTCGTTAAAGAGCTTGAACACTGAAGCTTTCTTT | CASSLLSLKSLNTEAFF
TRBD1 | 13 | TRBJ1-1 | TRBV10-3 | . | TGTGCCATCATCGGACAGGGGGGGACTGAAGCTTTCTTT | CAIIGQGGTEAFF
. | 13 | TRBJ2-3 | TRBV7-8 | . | TGTGCCAGCAGCCCGGATGGCACAGATACGCAGTATTTT | CASSPDGTDTQYF
TRBD2 | 14 | TRBJ2-1 | TRBV28 | . | TGTGCCAGCAGGGGGGCTAGCGGGGGCAATGAGCAGTTCTTC | CASRGASGGNEQFF
. | 12 | TRBJ2-2 | TRBV23-1 | few | TGCGCCAGCAGTCATCGCACCGGGGAGCTGTTTTTT | CASSHRTGELFF
. | 13 | TRBJ2-3 | TRBV6-1 | few | TGTGCCAGCAGGAGACTAGTGGCAGATACGCAGTATTTT | CASRRLVADTQYF
TRBD1 | 13 | TRBJ1-2 | TRBV12-3/TRBV12-4 | few | TGTGCCAGCAGTTCGGCAGGGGGCTATGGCTACACCTTC | CASSSAGGYGYTF
TRBD2 | 20 | TRBJ2-7 | TRBV15 | once | TGTGCCACCAGCAGATCCCTCGGACTAGCGGGGGGGCGAGGGCTCTACGAGCAGTACTTC | CATSRSLGLAGGRGLYEQYF
. | 16 | TRBJ2-1 | TRBV11-2 | few | TGTGCCAGCAGCTTAGACAGGTGGGGCTCCTACAATGAGCAGTTCTTC | CASSLDRWGSYNEQFF
. | 11 | TRBJ2-7 | TRBV6-1 | few | TGTGCCAGCAGTGACTGGGACGAGCAGTACTTC | CASSDWDEQYF
. | 13 | TRBJ2-7 | TRBV2 | . | TGTGCCAGCATGATTGGAGAGTACCGCGAGCAGTACTTC | CASMIGEYREQYF
. | 11 | TRBJ1-1 | TRBV12-3/TRBV12-4 | . | TGTGCCAGCCCCGGGAACACTGAAGCTTTCTTT | CASPGNTEAFF
TRBD2 | 18 | TRBJ2-1 | TRBV6-2/TRBV6-3 | . | TGTGCCAGCAGTTACTCGATTATTAGCGGGCTCTCCTACAATGAGCAGTTCTTC | CASSYSIISGLSYNEQFF
. | 13 | TRBJ1-2 | TRBV7-8 | . | TGTGCCAGCAGCCCTGCAGGAGATTATGGCTACACCTTC | CASSPAGDYGYTF
. | 12 | TRBJ1-2 | TRBV7-6 | . | TGTGCCAGCAGCCCTCAGGATCTTGGCTACACCTTC | CASSPQDLGYTF
TRBD2 | 15 | TRBJ2-1 | TRBV7-9 | many | TGTGCCAGCAGCTTAAGTGTGCGGGAGGGCCGTGAGCAGTTCTTC | CASSLSVREGREQFF
. | 16 | TRBJ2-1 | TRBV15 | . | TGTGCCACCAGCAGAAGATCAGGGGCTACCTACAATGAGCAGTTCTTC | CATSRRSGATYNEQFF
. | 10 | TRBJ2-3 | TRBV29-1 | . | TGCAGCGTTCGAACAGATACGCAGTATTTT | CSVRTDTQYF
TRBD1 | 18 | TRBJ1-1 | TRBV23-1 | few | TGCGCCAGCAGTCAGGGGAGGACAGGGGGCACTGTGAACACTGAAGCTTTCTTT | CASSQGRTGGTVNTEAFF
TRBD2 | 15 | TRBJ2-1 | TRBV12-3/TRBV12-4 | few | TGTGCCAGCAGTTTAAGCGGGAGGGCCTACAATGAGCAGTTCTTC | CASSLSGRAYNEQFF
. | 16 | TRBJ2-2 | TRBV7-6 | many | TGTGCCAGCAGCTTAGTTTTAGGACTCCCTCCCCGGGAGCTGTTTTTT | CASSLVLGLPPRELFF
TRBD1 | 15 | TRBJ1-1 | TRBV15 | once | TGTGCCACCAGCGGCCCGACAGGGGGTCACACTGAAGCTTTCTTT | CATSGPTGGHTEAFF
. | 16 | TRBJ1-2 | TRBV6-2/TRBV6-3 | . | TGTGCCAGCAGTAAGATGACAGGAGTAAGAGACTATGGCTACACCTTC | CASSKMTGVRDYGYTF
TRBD2 | 12 | TRBJ2-3 | TRBV29-1 | few | TGCAGCGTATCACTAGCGGCAGATACGCAGTATTTT | CSVSLAADTQYF
. | 12 | TRBJ1-1 | TRBV7-9 | . | TGTGCCAGCAGCTATGCCAGGTCTGAAGCTTTCTTT | CASSYARSEAFF
TRBD1 | 14 | TRBJ1-1 | TRBV20-1 | . | TGCAGTGCTGATGATGGACAGGGTCGCACTGAAGCTTTCTTT | CSADDGQGRTEAFF
TRBD2 | 19 | TRBJ2-5 | TRBV20-1 | few | TGCAGTGCTAGAGATACAGAGGCTAGCGGGGGCACGAATCAAGAGACCCAGTACTTC | CSARDTEASGGTNQETQYF
TRBD1 | 15 | TRBJ1-2 | TRBV2 | few | TGTGCCAGCAGTGAAGAAAGATACAGGGGCCATGGCTACACCTTC | CASSEERYRGHGYTF
TRBD2 | 16 | TRBJ2-3 | TRBV7-2 | many | TGTGCCAGCAGTTTACTAGCGGGACATAGCACAGATACGCAGTATTTT | CASSLLAGHSTDTQYF
TRBD1 | 16 | TRBJ1-2 | TRBV7-8 | . | TGTGCCAGCAGCTCTGACAGGGTTCTGCCTAACTATGGCTACACCTTC | CASSSDRVLPNYGYTF
. | 16 | TRBJ1-5 | TRBV27 | few | TGTGCCAGCAGTTTATTTTCTAGGCAGGGCAATCAGCCCCAGCATTTT | CASSLFSRQGNQPQHF
TRBD2 | 17 | TRBJ2-3 | TRBV7-2 | . | TGTGCCAGCAGCTTACAGGCCAGCGGGGGAGACACAGATACGCAGTATTTT | CASSLQASGGDTDTQYF
. | 12 | TRBJ2-5 | TRBV7-2 | many | TGTGCCAGCAGCTTAAGGAAAGAGACCCAGTACTTC | CASSLRKETQYF
TRBD2 | 16 | TRBJ2-7 | TRBV10-3 | few | TGTGCCATCAGTGATTTTAGTTGGACTAGCCCCTACGAGCAGTACTTC | CAISDFSWTSPYEQYF
. | 12 | TRBJ2-1 | TRBV12-3/TRBV12-4 | . | TGTGCCAGCGGTTTGACAGGTTCTGAGCAGTTCTTC | CASGLTGSEQFF
TRBD2 | 15 | TRBJ2-1 | TRBV2 | few | TGTGCCAGCAGGCTAGCGGGAGGTTGGTCGAATGAGCAGTTCTTC | CASRLAGGWSNEQFF
TRBD1 | 16 | TRBJ2-3 | TRBV5-6 | many | TGTGCCAGCAGCTTGGACAGGGGGCACTCCACAGATACGCAGTATTTT | CASSLDRGHSTDTQYF
. | 15 | TRBJ1-2 | TRBV19 | . | TGTGCCAGTACCCCCCGAGGCAGGCCCATCTATGGCTACACCTTC | CASTPRGRPIYGYTF
. | 14 | TRBJ2-7 | TRBV4-1 | . | TGCGCCAGCAGCCAAGACGCAGGGTCGGACGAGCAGTACTTC | CASSQDAGSDEQYF
. | 17 | TRBJ1-5 | TRBV7-2 | . | TGTGCCAGCAGCCTATCGAGGTTCTTAAGGGATGGGCAGCCCCAGCATTTT | CASSLSRFLRDGQPQHF
TRBD1 | 15 | TRBJ2-2 | TRBV7-2 | . | TGTGCCAGCAGCTTTCGGACAGGGGGCACCGGGGAGCTGTTTTTT | CASSFRTGGTGELFF
. | 15 | TRBJ1-1 | TRBV5-1 | . | TGCGCCAGCAGCTTTACCGGGACCACGAACACTGAAGCTTTCTTT | CASSFTGTTNTEAFF
. | 14 | TRBJ2-2 | TRBV2 | few | TGTGCCAGCAACATAGGCCCGAACACCGGGGAGCTGTTTTTT | CASNIGPNTGELFF
TRBD1 | 17 | TRBJ2-5 | TRBV7-6 | few | TGTGCCAGCAGCTTAGCCCGGACAGGGTGGGACCAAGAGACCCAGTACTTC | CASSLARTGWDQETQYF
. | 12 | TRBJ1-2 | TRBV7-2 | many | TGTGCCAGCAGCTTCCTTAACTATGGCTACACCTTC | CASSFLNYGYTF
TRBD2 | 22 | TRBJ2-2 | TRBV7-2 | many | TGTGCCAGCAGCTCATATATTCCCGTACTAGCGGGACGACACGTCAACACCGGGGAGCTGTTTTTT | CASSSYIPVLAGRHVNTGELFF
. | 13 | TRBJ2-4 | TRBV15 | . | TGTGCCACTGGGGGGTTTGCCAAAAACATTCAGTACTTC | CATGGFAKNIQYF
. | 18 | TRBJ2-3 | TRBV27 | many | TGTGCCAGCAGTTTAAATATCCGGGACAAACCTAGCACAGATACGCAGTATTTT | CASSLNIRDKPSTDTQYF
. | 15 | TRBJ1-2 | TRBV18 | . | TGTGCCAGCTCACCTCCCGGGACATCTGAACGAGGCTACACCTTC | CASSPPGTSERGYTF
TRBD2 | 12 | TRBJ2-5 | TRBV29-1 | . | TGCAGCGTTCGACTAGCGGGAGAGACCCAGTACTTC | CSVRLAGETQYF